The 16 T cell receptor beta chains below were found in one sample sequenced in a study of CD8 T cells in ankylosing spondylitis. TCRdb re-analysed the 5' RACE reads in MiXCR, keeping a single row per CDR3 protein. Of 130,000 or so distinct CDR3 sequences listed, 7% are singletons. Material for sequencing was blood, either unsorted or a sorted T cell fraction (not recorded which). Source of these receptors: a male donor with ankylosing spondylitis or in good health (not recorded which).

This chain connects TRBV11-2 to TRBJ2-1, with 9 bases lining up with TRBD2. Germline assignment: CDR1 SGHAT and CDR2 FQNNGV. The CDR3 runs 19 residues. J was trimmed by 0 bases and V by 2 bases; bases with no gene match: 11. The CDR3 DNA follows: TGTGCCAGCAGCTTAAGAAGCGGGGGGCTCTCAATCTCCTACAATGAGCAGTTCTTC. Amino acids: CASSLRSGGLSISYNEQFF.

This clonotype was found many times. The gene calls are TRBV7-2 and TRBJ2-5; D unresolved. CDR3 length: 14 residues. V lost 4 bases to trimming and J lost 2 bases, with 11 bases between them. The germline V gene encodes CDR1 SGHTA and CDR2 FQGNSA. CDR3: CASSSYVLQETQYF. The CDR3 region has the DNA TGTGCCAGCAGCTCCTATGTGCTACAAGAGACCCAGTACTTC.

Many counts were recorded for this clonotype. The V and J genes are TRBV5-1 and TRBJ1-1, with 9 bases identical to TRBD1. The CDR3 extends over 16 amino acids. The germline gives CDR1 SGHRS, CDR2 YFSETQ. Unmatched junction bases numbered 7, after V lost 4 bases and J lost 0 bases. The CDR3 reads CASSLRQGGLNTEAFF. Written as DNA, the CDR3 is TGCGCCAGCAGCCTACGACAGGGGGGATTGAACACTGAAGCTTTCTTT.

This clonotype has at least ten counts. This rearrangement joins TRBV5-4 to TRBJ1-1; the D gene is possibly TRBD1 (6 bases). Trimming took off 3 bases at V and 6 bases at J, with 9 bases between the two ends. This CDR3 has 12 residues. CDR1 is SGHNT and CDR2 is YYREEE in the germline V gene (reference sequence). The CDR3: CASSWGTSEAFF. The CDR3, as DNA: TGTGCCAGCAGCTGGGGGACATCTGAAGCTTTCTTT. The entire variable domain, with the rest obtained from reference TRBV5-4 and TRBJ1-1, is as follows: ETGVTQSPTHLIKTRGQQVTLRCSSQSGHNTVSWYQQALGQGPQFIFQYYREEENGRGNFPPRFSGLQFPNYSSELNVNALELDDSALYLCASSWGTSEAFFGQGTRLTVV.

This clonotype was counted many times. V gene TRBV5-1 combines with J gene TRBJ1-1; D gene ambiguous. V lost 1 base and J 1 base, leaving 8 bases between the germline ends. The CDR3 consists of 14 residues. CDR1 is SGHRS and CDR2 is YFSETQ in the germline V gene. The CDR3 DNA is TGCGCCAGCAGCTTGCCAGAAGCGAACACTGAAGCTTTCTTT. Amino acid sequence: CASSLPEANTEAFF.

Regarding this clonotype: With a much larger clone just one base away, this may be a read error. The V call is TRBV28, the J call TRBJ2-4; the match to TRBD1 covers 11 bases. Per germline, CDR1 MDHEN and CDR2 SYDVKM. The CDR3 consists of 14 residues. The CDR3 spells CASSPRTGGGILYF. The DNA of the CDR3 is TGTGCCAGCAGTCCCCGGACAGGGGGCGGCATTCTGTACTTC.

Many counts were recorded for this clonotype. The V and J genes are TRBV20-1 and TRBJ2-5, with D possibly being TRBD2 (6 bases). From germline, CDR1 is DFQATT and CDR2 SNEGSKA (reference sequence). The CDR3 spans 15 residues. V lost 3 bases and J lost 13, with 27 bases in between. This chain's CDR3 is CSASSRELGVWYGYF. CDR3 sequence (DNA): TGCAGTGCTAGCTCCCGGGAGTTGGGAGTTTGGTACGGGTACTTC.

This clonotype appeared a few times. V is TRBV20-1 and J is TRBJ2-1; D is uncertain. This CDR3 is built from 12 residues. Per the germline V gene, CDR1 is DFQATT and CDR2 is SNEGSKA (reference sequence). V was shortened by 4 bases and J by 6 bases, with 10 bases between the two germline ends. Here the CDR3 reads CSATDQTNEQFF. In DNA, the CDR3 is TGCAGTGCTACGGACCAGACCAATGAGCAGTTCTTC.

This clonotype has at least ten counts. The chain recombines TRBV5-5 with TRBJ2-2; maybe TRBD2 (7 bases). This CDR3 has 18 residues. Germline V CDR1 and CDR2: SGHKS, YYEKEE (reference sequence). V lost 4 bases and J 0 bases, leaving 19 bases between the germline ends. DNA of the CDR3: TGTGCCAGCAGCCTAACGTCAGGGGAGGGCCCGAACACCGGGGAGCTGTTTTTT. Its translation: CASSLTSGEGPNTGELFF.

The CDR3 bases are TGCGCCAGCAGCTCCCTAGCGGGAGCAGGAGAGACCCAGTACTTC. Amino acid sequence: CASSSLAGAGETQYF. The chain couples TRBV5-1 to TRBJ2-5; 10 positions agree with TRBD2. CDR1 is SGHRS and CDR2 is YFSETQ in the germline V gene. This CDR3 is 15 amino acids long. Germline trimming cut 3 bases from V and 4 bases from J; bases unmatched to any gene: 6.

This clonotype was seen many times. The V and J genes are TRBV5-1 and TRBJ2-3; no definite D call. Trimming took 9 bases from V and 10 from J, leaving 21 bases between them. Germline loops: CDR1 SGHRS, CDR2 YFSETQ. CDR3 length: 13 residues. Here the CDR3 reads CAIPGFASPSQYF. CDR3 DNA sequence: TGCGCCATCCCAGGATTTGCGTCCCCCTCGCAGTATTTT.

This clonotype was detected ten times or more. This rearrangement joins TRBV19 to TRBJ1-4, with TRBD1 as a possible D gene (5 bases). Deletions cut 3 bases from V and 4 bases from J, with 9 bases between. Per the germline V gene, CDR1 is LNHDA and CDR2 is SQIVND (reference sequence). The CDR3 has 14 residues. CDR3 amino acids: CASSITGHNEKLFF. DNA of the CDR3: TGTGCCAGTAGTATCACAGGACATAATGAAAAACTGTTTTTT.

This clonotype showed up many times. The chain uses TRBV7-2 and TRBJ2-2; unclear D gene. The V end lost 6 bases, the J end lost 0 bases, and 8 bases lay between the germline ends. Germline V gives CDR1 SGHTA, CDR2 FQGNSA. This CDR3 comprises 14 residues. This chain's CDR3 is CASRYTANTGELFF. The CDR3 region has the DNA TGTGCCAGCAGGTACACCGCGAACACCGGGGAGCTGTTTTTT.

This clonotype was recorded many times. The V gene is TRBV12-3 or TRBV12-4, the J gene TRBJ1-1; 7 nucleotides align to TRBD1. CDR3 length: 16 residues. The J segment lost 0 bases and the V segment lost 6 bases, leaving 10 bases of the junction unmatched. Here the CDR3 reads CASSSRTGVLNTEAFF. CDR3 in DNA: TGTGCCAGCAGCTCCCGGACAGGCGTCTTGAACACTGAAGCTTTCTTT.

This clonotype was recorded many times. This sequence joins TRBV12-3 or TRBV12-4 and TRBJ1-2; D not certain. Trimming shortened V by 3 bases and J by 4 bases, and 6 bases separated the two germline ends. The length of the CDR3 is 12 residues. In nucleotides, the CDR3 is TGTGCCAGCAGTTTTGGGAGCTATGGCTACACCTTC. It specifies CASSFGSYGYTF.

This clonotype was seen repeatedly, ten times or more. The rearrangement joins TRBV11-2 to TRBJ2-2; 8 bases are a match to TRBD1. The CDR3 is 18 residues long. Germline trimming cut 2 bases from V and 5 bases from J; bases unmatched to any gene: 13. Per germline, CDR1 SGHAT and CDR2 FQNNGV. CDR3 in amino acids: CASSLSIWGQVGTGELFF. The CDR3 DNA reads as TGTGCCAGCAGCTTATCTATTTGGGGACAGGTTGGAACCGGGGAGCTGTTTTTT.